This T cell receptor beta chain was retrieved from a study of T cell repertoires in cytomegalovirus infection. Study-wide background: Recently identified HLA-C-restricted CMV epitopes were among the peptides used. It was the public TCR beta signatures that indicated both CMV infection and matching HLA type.

Each CDR3 protein gets one entry after TCRdb re-called the reads with MiXCR. The sample carries roughly 570,000 distinct CDR3 sequences, just under 40% recorded once. The CDR3 runs to 15 residues. Germline V gene data show CDR1 as ENHRY and CDR2 as SYGVKD. The ends lost 4 bases at V and 6 bases at J; junction bases unmatched: 7. Findings and limits, study-wide: Clonotype analysis showed dominance of the ex vivo response by HLA-C-restricted CMV-specific TCR beta clonotypes. Adding up the frequency of public TCR beta families identified people who carried CMV plus the relevant HLA.

In its sample, this clonotype was seen a few times. Its antigen is unknown. This specimen consisted of cultured PBMCs, obtained from culture after CMV antigen stimulation. This receptor was obtained from a human donor in good health (CMV status not recorded). Some clones in this sample may be carry-over from other donors' samples. The chain uses TRBV10-3 and TRBJ2-1; 9 bases are a match to TRBD2. In nucleotides, the CDR3 is TGTGCCATCAGTGGGGGCGGGAGGGCCCCCAATGAGCAGTTCTTC. This encodes CAISGGGRAPNEQFF.